These 28 T cell receptor beta chains originate from one sample sequenced in a study of shared clonotypes between healthy human individuals. The assay was immunoSEQ multiplex PCR, and TCRdb's table has in-frame clones only and misses some. The sample has about 1.1 million clones; approximately 80% are singletons. The source material was memory CD4+ T cells from PBMCs. Stated subset: CD45RA-negative fraction. These receptors were taken from a man aged 18 to 29 in good health. Some clones in this sample may be carry-over from other donors' samples.

The rearrangement joins TRBV12-2 to TRBJ2-5; the D call of TRBD1 is as the table states it, not checked on the DNA. TRBV12-2 is an annotated pseudogene. CDR3 length equals 17 residues. The CDR3 loop is CASRCPRTGVFRETQYF. In DNA, the CDR3 is TGTGCAAGTCGCTGCCCGAGGACAGGGGTGTTTAGGGAGACCCAGTACTTC.

The sample holds a few counts of this clone. The rearrangement uses TRBV5-5 and TRBJ1-4; weak D call: TRBD1 (5 bases). The CDR3 runs 16 residues. The ends were cut back, 0 bases at V and 7 bases at J, with 16 bases in the middle. Per the germline V gene, CDR1 is SGHKS and CDR2 is YYEKEE (reference sequence). The CDR3 DNA follows: TGTGCCAGCAGCTTGGGTACGCAGACGCAGGGTGAAAAACTGTTTTTT. Translating it yields CASSLGTQTQGEKLFF.

This clone was seen a single time. DNA of the CDR3: TGTGCCAGCAGCTTTGGACAGGGGGCAAGAGAGCAGTACTTC. It specifies CASSFGQGAREQYF. This chain joins TRBV11-2 and TRBJ2-7; 11 nucleotides match TRBD1. CDR3 length equals 14 residues. Per the germline V gene, CDR1 is SGHAT and CDR2 is FQNNGV. Losses at the gene ends were 3 bases for V and 7 bases for J; bases not matched to a gene: 5.

This chain joins TRBV7-9 and TRBJ1-1; TRBD1 might be the D (5 bases). Trimming removed 5 bases from V and 6 bases from J, with 13 bases in between. The CDR3 totals 13 residues. Germline lookup yields CDR1 SEHNR and CDR2 FQNEAQ (reference sequence). The CDR3 bases are TGTGCCAGCAGCCTATTCCCGACAGCTGAAGCTTTCTTT. Its translation is CASSLFPTAEAFF.

This sequence joins TRBV2 and TRBJ2-5; D unclear. The CDR3 length is 12 residues. The V end lost 6 bases, the J end lost 5 bases, and 10 bases lay between the germline ends. Germline loops: CDR1 SNHLY, CDR2 FYNNEI. CDR3 region: CASSASPETQYF. CDR3 in DNA: TGTGCCAGCAGCGCTTCTCCGGAGACCCAGTACTTC.

J is TRBJ1-5 and V is TRBV2, with D unclear. The V end was cut by 4 bases, the J end by 0 bases, with 13 bases between. This CDR3 has 16 residues. CDR1 and CDR2 (germline): SNHLY, FYNNEI. The CDR3 nucleotides are TGTGCCAGCAGTGCCACCCCGGCCTATAGCAATCAGCCCCAGCATTTT. Amino acid sequence: CASSATPAYSNQPQHF.

As DNA, the CDR3 is TGTGCCAGCTCACCTCTCGGACAGGGGGCTATGGAGACCCAGTACTTC. Its protein product is CASSPLGQGAMETQYF. This chain joins TRBV18 and TRBJ2-5, with TRBD1 identical over 11 bases. The CDR3 extends over 16 amino acids. From germline, CDR1 is KGHSH and CDR2 LQKENI. The V segment lost 3 bases and the J segment 5 bases; nucleotides outside the gene matches: 8.

The chain combines TRBV7-9 with TRBJ2-2; D could derive from TRBD1 or TRBD2 (6 bases each). The germline V and J ends were trimmed by 5 bases and 1 base, with 14 bases remaining between them. Per the germline V gene, CDR1 is SEHNR and CDR2 is FQNEAQ (reference sequence). The CDR3 is made up of 16 amino acids. The CDR3 region is CASSHAGTRNTGELFF. The CDR3 bases are TGTGCCAGCAGCCATGCGGGGACACGGAACACCGGGGAGCTGTTTTTT.

This sequence joins TRBV18 and TRBJ2-1, with 7 bases lining up with TRBD1. The V gene end was trimmed by 3 bases and the J gene end by 6 bases; junction bases not matched to a gene: 5. The CDR3 totals 14 residues. The germline gives CDR1 KGHSH, CDR2 LQKENI. CDR3 amino acids: CASSPLRDSNEQFF. For the CDR3, the DNA is TGTGCCAGCTCACCCCTCCGGGACAGCAATGAGCAGTTCTTC.

The rearrangement links TRBV28 to TRBJ2-7; TRBD1 agrees at 7 bases. The CDR3 covers 15 residues. V shed 4 bases, J shed 2 bases, and the junction held 8 bases outside the gene matches. Germline lookup yields CDR1 MDHEN and CDR2 SYDVKM. The CDR3 sequence is CASSSGQAGPYEQYF. The CDR3 region has the DNA TGTGCCAGCAGTTCCGGACAGGCAGGTCCCTACGAGCAGTACTTC.

This chain uses TRBV6-5 with TRBJ2-5; possible D gene TRBD2, 5 bases. The V gene's germline CDR1 is MNHEY and CDR2 SVGAGI. The V and J ends lost 6 bases and 2 bases respectively, with 13 bases between them. The CDR3 runs to 14 residues. In DNA form, the CDR3 reads TGTGCCAGCAGGACCCCCGGGATTCAAGAGACCCAGTACTTC. Translation gives CASRTPGIQETQYF.

This chain links TRBV5-5 with TRBJ2-5; 9 positions agree with TRBD1. The CDR3 runs to 18 residues. The germline V gene encodes CDR1 SGHKS and CDR2 YYEKEE (reference sequence). The ends lost 0 bases at V and 0 bases at J; junction bases unmatched: 9. CDR3 protein: CASSLGRTGAPYQETQYF. The CDR3 DNA is TGTGCCAGCAGCTTGGGAAGGACAGGGGCACCGTACCAAGAGACCCAGTACTTC. The variable domain in full, completed from reference TRBV5-5 and TRBJ2-5, reads DAGVTQSPTHLIKTRGQQVTLRCSPISGHKSVSWYQQVLGQGPQFIFQYYEKEERGRGNFPDRFSARQFPNYSSELNVNALLLGDSALYLCASSLGRTGAPYQETQYFGPGTRLLVL.

The V call is TRBV28, the J call TRBJ1-3, with 12 bases lining up with TRBD1. The CDR3 is 16 amino acids. CDR1 and CDR2 (germline): MDHEN, SYDVKM. J gave up 4 bases and V 2 bases, and 3 bases lay outside the gene matches. CDR3 DNA sequence: TGTGCCAGCAGTTTACCCGGGACAGGGGGCGGAAACACCATATATTTT. Translated: CASSLPGTGGGNTIYF.

This clone was counted a single time. This chain uses TRBV5-1 with TRBJ1-6, with D tentatively TRBD1 (5 bases). The germline CDR1 and CDR2 sequences are SGHRS and YFSETQ. V lost 4 bases and J 10 bases, leaving 18 bases between the germline ends. The CDR3 contains 15 residues. CDR3 protein: CASSLQVQGQSPLHF. The CDR3 bases are TGCGCCAGCAGCCTTCAGGTCCAGGGCCAATCACCCCTCCACTTT. The whole variable domain, filled in from reference TRBV5-1 and TRBJ1-6, reads KAGVTQTPRYLIKTRGQQVTLSCSPISGHRSVSWYQQTPGQGLQFLFEYFSETQRNKGNFPGRFSGRQFSNSRSEMNVSTLELGDSALYLCASSLQVQGQSPLHFGNGTRLTVT.

The chain's CDR3 is CAWSVPPQGAVGQFF. DNA of the CDR3: TGTGCCTGGAGTGTACCTCCACAGGGCGCGGTGGGGCAGTTCTTC. The chain links TRBV30 to TRBJ2-1, with a weak D call TRBD1 (6 bases). Germline V gene data show CDR1 as GTSNPN and CDR2 as SVGIG (reference sequence). V was trimmed by 0 bases and J by 12 bases, leaving 21 bases between them. The CDR3 runs 15 residues.

This clone was recorded many times. This chain joins TRBV19 and TRBJ1-2; unclear D gene. This CDR3 region has 13 residues. Germline V lookup: CDR1 LNHDA, CDR2 SQIVND (reference sequence). V shed 5 bases and J shed 4 bases, with 11 bases lying between them. The CDR3 coding sequence is TGTGCCAGTAGTCAAGATTTTGGCTATGGCTACACCTTC. Its translation is CASSQDFGYGYTF.

This chain joins TRBV15 and TRBJ2-4; no firm D call. This CDR3 is 15 amino acids long. The V and J ends lost 1 base and 3 bases respectively, with 10 bases between them. Germline V gene sequence: CDR1 LNHNV, CDR2 YYDKDF (reference sequence). DNA of the CDR3: TGTGCCACCAGCAGAGCGGGTGTAGTCAAAAACATTCAGTACTTC. Protein product: CATSRAGVVKNIQYF.

This chain joins TRBV4-3 and TRBJ2-7; D unresolved. The ends were cut back, 0 bases at V and 4 bases at J, with 7 bases in the middle. There are 13 residues in the CDR3. The V gene's germline CDR1 is LGHNA and CDR2 YSLEER. The CDR3 DNA is TGCGCCAGCAGCCAAGATTTACGGTACGAGCAGTACTTC. It is translated as CASSQDLRYEQYF.

The genes are TRBV29-1 and TRBJ2-5; D unclear. The J call may be faulty, since TRBJ2-7 better matches the DNA end. From germline, CDR1 is SQVTM and CDR2 ANQGSEA. The CDR3 extends over 11 amino acids. This CDR3 is CSVEWQSEQYF. Written as DNA, the CDR3 is TGCAGCGTTGAGTGGCAGTCCGAGCAGTACTTC.

Concerning this clone itself: A read error may explain this, as a much larger clone is one base away. The chain couples TRBV7-2 to TRBJ1-2; maybe TRBD1 (6 bases). The CDR3 has 13 amino acids. V lost 0 bases to trimming and J lost 4 bases, with 6 bases between them. Germline CDR1 and CDR2: SGHTA and FQGNSA. CDR3 residues: CASSLARGYGYTF. The CDR3 DNA follows: TGTGCCAGCAGCTTAGCCAGGGGCTATGGCTACACCTTC.

The chain recombines TRBV28 with TRBJ2-4; 8 bases are a match to TRBD2. The CDR3 spans 17 residues. CDR1 MDHEN and CDR2 SYDVKM come from the germline V gene. Germline trimming cut 1 base from V and 0 bases from J; bases unmatched to any gene: 5. CDR3 in amino acids: CASSLSAGVLAKNIQYF. The DNA of the CDR3 is TGTGCCAGCAGTTTATCAGCGGGAGTTCTAGCCAAAAACATTCAGTACTTC.

In the case of this clone: Germline and junction disagree at one end, which may indicate a read error. This chain uses TRBV5-4 with TRBJ1-4; weak D call: TRBD1 (6 bases). The CDR3 is made up of 15 amino acids. Germline CDR1 reads SGHNT; CDR2 reads YYREEE (reference sequence). The CDR3 loop is CASSSPRESGAGRIF. The CDR3 nucleotides are TGTGCCAGCAGCTCACCCCGAGAGTCAGGGGCAGGGCGGATTTTT.

This clone was seen ten or more times. In DNA form, the CDR3 reads TGTGCCAGCAGCTTATTTACAGGGAGCTCCTACAATGAGCAGTTCTTC. The encoded protein is CASSLFTGSSYNEQFF. The chain couples TRBV5-6 to TRBJ2-1; tentative D call: TRBD1 (6 bases). The germline V and J ends were trimmed by 2 bases and 0 bases, with 12 bases remaining between them. Germline V lookup: CDR1 SGHDT, CDR2 YYEEEE. The length of the CDR3 is 16 residues.

This CDR3 reads CASKKDRGETYEQYF. The DNA of the CDR3 is TGTGCCAGCAAAAAGGACAGGGGCGAAACCTACGAGCAGTACTTC. The chain joins TRBV2 to TRBJ2-7, with TRBD1 matching 9 bases. The trim removed 7 bases at V and 2 bases at J, leaving 9 bases unmatched. Germline V lookup: CDR1 SNHLY, CDR2 FYNNEI. CDR3 length equals 15 residues.

Only a few counts were recorded for this clone. The CDR3 DNA follows: TGTGCCATCAGTGAGCGCCGATTGGAGGGAGCGGGAGGGGGTACCGGGGAGCTGTTTTTT. Residues: CAISERRLEGAGGGTGELFF. The rearrangement uses TRBV10-3 and TRBJ2-2, with 10 bases fitting TRBD2. Germline V lookup: CDR1 ENHRY, CDR2 SYGVKD. Trimming took 2 bases from V and 5 from J; bases not matched to a gene: 17. This CDR3 region has 20 residues.

The V and J genes are TRBV18 and TRBJ2-1, with 8 bases fitting TRBD1. V trimming: 2 bases; J trimming: 1 base; junction bases outside the gene matches: 7. This CDR3 is built from 17 residues. Looked up from germline, CDR1 is KGHSH and CDR2 is LQKENI. CDR3 sequence: CASSPGTGVLSYNEQFF. The CDR3 bases are TGTGCCAGCTCACCAGGGACAGGCGTCCTTTCCTACAATGAGCAGTTCTTC.

V gene TRBV7-2 combines with J gene TRBJ2-7, with D tentatively TRBD2 (6 bases). Trimming took 5 bases from V and 3 from J, leaving 11 bases between them. The CDR3 contains 13 residues. CDR1 is SGHTA and CDR2 is FQGNSA in the germline V gene. CDR3 in DNA: TGTGCCAGCAGCCGACTAGGGGACTACGAGCAGTACTTC. It specifies CASSRLGDYEQYF.

J is TRBJ2-5 and V is TRBV7-6; maybe TRBD1 (6 bases). Trimming pared 3 bases from V and 1 base from J, leaving 12 bases between. CDR1 and CDR2 from the germline V gene are SGHVS and FNYEAQ. There are 15 residues in the CDR3. The CDR3 coding sequence is TGTGCCAGCAGCTTCATGACAGGCCCCCAAGAGACCCAGTACTTC. This sequence encodes CASSFMTGPQETQYF.